This T cell receptor beta chain comes out of a study of PD-1 blockade in classical Hodgkin lymphoma. On this clone: Its antigen is currently unknown.

Produced via immunoSEQ multiplex PCR; TCRdb's table is partial and in-frame only. The sample records 32,000 or so clones, 80% to 95% being singletons. The time point: cycle 4 day 1 (C4D1), after around six weeks of nivolumab. Relapses following autologous stem cell transplantation were seen in all patients, with brentuximab vedotin exposure varying. Researchers used magnetic negative selection to pull out pure CD4+ T cells from thawed PBMCs. CDR1 is SEHNR, CDR2 FQNEAQ, per germline (reference sequence). This CDR3 is built from 16 residues. Deletions cut 5 bases from V and 1 base from J, with 14 bases between. Study-wide results and caveats: Patients were excluded if nivolumab began under 1 year after ASCT (the autologous transplant).

V usage is TRBV7-9 and J usage is TRBJ2-2; D not resolved. Here the sequenced sample was CD4+ T cells from blood, taken before the fourth cycle of nivolumab. The TCR sequence derives from a human donor with classical Hodgkin lymphoma. The CDR3 DNA is TGTGCCAGCAGCGGAGCTACGACTGAGAACACCGGGGAGCTGTTTTTT. This translates into CASSGATTENTGELFF.